The 30 T cell receptor beta chains below come from one sample, sequenced in a study of OX40 agonist ivuxolimab in advanced cancers. This table comes from immunoSEQ multiplex PCR, and its TCRdb copy is limited to in-frame clones, with some not included. The table has about 61,000 clones, approximately 77% seen once. The sample consisted of CD4+ or CD8+ T cells sorted from blood, taken in a trial of the OX40 agonist ivuxolimab. The receptors stem from an adult with an advanced solid tumor such as melanoma, head and neck, liver or kidney cancer.

In the case of this clone: It is likely a read error, because the conserved phenylalanine at the end of the CDR3 is missing. The CDR3 is CASGQDGNFGQPQHL. The CDR3 coding sequence is TGCGCCAGCGGCCAAGATGGAAATTTTGGGCAGCCCCAGCATCTT. The chain is built from TRBV4-1 and TRBJ1-5; D is unresolved. Germline V gene sequence: CDR1 MGHRA, CDR2 YSYEKL. This CDR3 region has 15 residues.

The rearrangement links TRBV15 to TRBJ2-5, with D hard to call. With 5 bases removed from V and 1 base from J, the gap between germline ends came to 17 bases. There are 16 residues in the CDR3. The germline CDR1 and CDR2 sequences are LNHNV and YYDKDF (reference sequence). Here the CDR3 DNA reads TGTGCCACCAGCCAAAGCCTGACGAGGCCCCAAGAGACCCAGTACTTC. Residues: CATSQSLTRPQETQYF.

This sequence joins TRBV5-1 and TRBJ1-1; D unclear. Germline loops: CDR1 SGHRS, CDR2 YFSETQ. The CDR3 extends over 14 amino acids. The V gene lost 0 bases and the J gene lost 0 bases, with 6 bases spanning the gap. This CDR3 is CASSLDGLNTEAFF. Here the CDR3 DNA reads TGCGCCAGCAGCTTGGACGGACTGAACACTGAAGCTTTCTTT. The full variable domain, rest sourced from reference TRBV5-1 and TRBJ1-1, is KAGVTQTPRYLIKTRGQQVTLSCSPISGHRSVSWYQQTPGQGLQFLFEYFSETQRNKGNFPGRFSGRQFSNSRSEMNVSTLELGDSALYLCASSLDGLNTEAFFGQGTRLTVV.

V and J are TRBV5-4 and TRBJ2-3, with D tentatively TRBD1 (6 bases). V lost 4 bases and J 2 bases, leaving 14 bases between the germline ends. Germline V CDR1 and CDR2: SGHNT, YYREEE (reference sequence). The CDR3 is 15 residues long. CDR3 coding DNA: TGTGCCAGCAGCCAAGATTACAGGGTCACAGATACGCAGTATTTT. It specifies CASSQDYRVTDTQYF. Drawing the rest from reference TRBV5-4 and TRBJ2-3, the complete variable domain is ETGVTQSPTHLIKTRGQQVTLRCSSQSGHNTVSWYQQALGQGPQFIFQYYREEENGRGNFPPRFSGLQFPNYSSELNVNALELDDSALYLCASSQDYRVTDTQYFGPGTRLTVL.

The chain couples TRBV9 to TRBJ2-2, with D perhaps TRBD2 (5 bases). The V gene's germline CDR1 is SGDLS and CDR2 YYNGEE. The CDR3 sequence is 15 residues long. The V and J ends lost 4 bases and 8 bases respectively, with 18 bases between them. CDR3: CASSSSTTEAGELFF. CDR3 nucleotides: TGTGCCAGCAGCTCCTCCACGACGGAGGCTGGGGAGCTGTTTTTT.

The gene calls are TRBV19 and TRBJ1-5; D gene uncertain. Germline CDR1 is LNHDA and CDR2 is SQIVND (reference sequence). This CDR3 comprises 12 residues. V gave up 9 bases and J gave up 4 bases, with 10 bases separating them. This chain's CDR3 is CASRLINQPQHF. CDR3 in DNA: TGTGCCAGCAGACTGATTAATCAGCCCCAGCATTTT.

The gene calls are TRBV11-2 and TRBJ1-2, with D perhaps TRBD1 (6 bases). The germline V gene encodes CDR1 SGHAT and CDR2 FQNNGV. CDR3 size: 13 residues. Trimming left V 4 bases short and J 8 bases short, with 14 bases between. The CDR3 DNA follows: TGTGCCAGCAGCTCACCACAGGGTCGAGGCTACACCTTC. It encodes CASSSPQGRGYTF.

The chain uses TRBV4-1 and TRBJ2-5; 10 bases fit TRBD2. The CDR3 runs 18 residues. V lost 2 bases to trimming and J lost 2 bases; unmatched junction nucleotides: 11. In germline, CDR1 is MGHRA, CDR2 YSYEKL. CDR3 protein: CASSQTPSGSPKQETQYF. The DNA of the CDR3 is TGCGCCAGCAGCCAAACCCCTAGCGGGAGCCCAAAGCAAGAGACCCAGTACTTC.

The chain uses TRBV7-9 and TRBJ1-2; D perhaps matches TRBD1 (6 bases). CDR1 and CDR2 from the germline V gene are SEHNR and FQNEAQ (reference sequence). This CDR3 has 13 residues. The V end lost 5 bases, the J end lost 8 bases, and 15 bases lay between the germline ends. CDR3 protein: CASSRGHPEGYTF. The CDR3 nucleotides read TGTGCCAGCAGCCGGGGACACCCAGAGGGCTACACCTTC.

In its sample, this clone was seen a few times. This rearrangement joins TRBV30 to TRBJ2-6, with D perhaps TRBD2 (5 bases). Looked up from germline, CDR1 is GTSNPN and CDR2 is SVGIG (reference sequence). V gave up 0 bases and J gave up 3 bases, with 6 bases separating them. The CDR3 length is 14 residues. This CDR3 is CAWSVGGGANVLTF. In nucleotides, the CDR3 is TGTGCCTGGAGTGTAGGAGGTGGGGCCAACGTCCTGACTTTC.

This clone was picked up a small number of times. CDR3 sequence (DNA): TGTGCCACCGGTGGAGGGAACATTCAGTACTTC. It encodes CATGGGNIQYF. The chain employs TRBV28 and TRBJ2-4, with D possibly matching TRBD2 (6 bases). The germline V gene encodes CDR1 MDHEN and CDR2 SYDVKM. The CDR3 loop spans 11 amino acids. Trimming shortened V by 10 bases and J by 7 bases, and 11 bases separated the two germline ends.

The rearrangement joins TRBV28 to TRBJ1-5; D perhaps matches TRBD1 (6 bases). Germline V gives CDR1 MDHEN, CDR2 SYDVKM. CDR3 length: 18 residues. V lost 5 bases and J lost 0, with 20 bases in between. CDR3 sequence: CASSVGGEALYSNQPQHF. DNA for the CDR3: TGTGCCAGCAGTGTAGGGGGAGAAGCTCTTTATAGCAATCAGCCCCAGCATTTT. Variable domain in full (rest from reference TRBV28 and TRBJ1-5): DVKVTQSSRYLVKRTGEKVFLECVQDMDHENMFWYRQDPGLGLRLIYFSYDVKMKEKGDIPEGYSVSREKKERFSLILESASTNQTSMYLCASSVGGEALYSNQPQHFGDGTRLSIL.

The V call is TRBV2, the J call TRBJ2-5, with TRBD2 as a possible D gene (6 bases). Trimming pared 2 bases from V and 3 bases from J, leaving 10 bases between. The CDR3 contains 14 residues. Germline CDR1 reads SNHLY; CDR2 reads FYNNEI. CDR3 coding DNA: TGTGCCAGCAGTGAAATTGGCGGGAAAGAGACCCAGTACTTC. Protein product: CASSEIGGKETQYF. The whole variable domain, filled in from reference TRBV2 and TRBJ2-5, reads EPEVTQTPSHQVTQMGQEVILRCVPISNHLYFYWYRQILGQKVEFLVSFYNNEISEKSEIFDDQFSVERPDGSNFTLKIRSTKLEDSAMYFCASSEIGGKETQYFGPGTRLLVL.

The chain carries TRBV2 and TRBJ1-3, with 7 nucleotides matching TRBD1. This CDR3 is 13 amino acids long. Germline V gene lookup returns CDR1 SNHLY and CDR2 FYNNEI. V was clipped by 3 bases and J by 7 bases; unmatched bases: 3. The CDR3 loop reads CASSEQGENTIYF. CDR3 in DNA: TGTGCCAGCAGTGAGCAGGGGGAGAACACCATATATTTT.

The V gene is TRBV18, the J gene TRBJ2-7; D possibly corresponds to TRBD1 (6 bases). The CDR3 extends over 15 amino acids. V was shortened by 2 bases and J by 4 bases, with 15 bases between the two germline ends. Looked up from germline, CDR1 is KGHSH and CDR2 is LQKENI. DNA for the CDR3: TGTGCCAGCTCACCAAACCAGGGGACAAGTTACGAGCAGTACTTC. It translates to CASSPNQGTSYEQYF.

The chain is built from TRBV28 and TRBJ1-1; D call uncertain. The CDR3 runs 11 residues. Germline V gene data show CDR1 as MDHEN and CDR2 as SYDVKM. V lost 8 bases and J 1 base, leaving 5 bases between the germline ends. CDR3 sequence reads: CASRTNTEAFF. Here the CDR3 DNA reads TGTGCCAGCCGTACGAACACTGAAGCTTTCTTT.

V gene TRBV7-3 combines with J gene TRBJ2-3, with 9 bases that match TRBD2. This CDR3 has 16 residues. Germline V gives CDR1 SGHTA, CDR2 FQGTGA. V lost 1 base and J lost 5; bases outside the gene matches: 7. CDR3 nucleotide sequence: TGTGCCAGCAGCTTAAATGCGGGAGGGGCGGGAGATACGCAGTATTTT. It encodes CASSLNAGGAGDTQYF.

The CDR3 protein is CASSGRLAKNIQYF. The CDR3 nucleotides are TGTGCCAGCAGCGGGCGGCTAGCCAAAAACATTCAGTACTTC. The chain uses TRBV28 and TRBJ2-4; D unclear. Trimming took 6 bases from V and 0 from J, leaving 9 bases between them. The CDR3 is 14 residues long. Germline V CDR1 and CDR2: MDHEN, SYDVKM.

In its sample, this clone was seen a few times. The rearrangement links TRBV18 to TRBJ2-7; D is undetermined. Trimming took 2 bases from V and 3 from J, leaving 8 bases between them. The CDR3 is 13 residues long. Germline assignment: CDR1 KGHSH and CDR2 LQKENI. CDR3 loop: CASSPSADYEQYF. In DNA form, the CDR3 reads TGTGCCAGCTCACCATCGGCAGACTACGAGCAGTACTTC.

The genes are TRBV11-2 and TRBJ1-1; unclear D gene. Trimming pared 6 bases from V and 4 bases from J, leaving 6 bases between. CDR3 length: 11 amino acids. Germline assignment: CDR1 SGHAT and CDR2 FQNNGV. The CDR3 nucleotides are TGTGCCAGCAGTCGTCTCACTGAAGCTTTCTTT. The encoded protein is CASSRLTEAFF.

V usage is TRBV5-1 and J usage is TRBJ1-1, with D possibly TRBD1 on 5 matching bases. In germline, CDR1 is SGHRS, CDR2 YFSETQ. V shed 4 bases and J shed 1 base, with 14 bases lying between them. The CDR3 consists of 15 residues. The DNA for the CDR3 is TGCGCCAGCAGCCCTCTGGGGGGGACGAACACTGAAGCTTTCTTT. Its translation is CASSPLGGTNTEAFF.

The chain carries TRBV5-1 and TRBJ2-7; no firm D call. Trimming took off 2 bases at V and 0 bases at J, with 9 bases between the two ends. Germline V gene data show CDR1 as SGHRS and CDR2 as YFSETQ. CDR3 length: 14 amino acids. The DNA of the CDR3 is TGCGCCAGCAGCTTTGGCGGAGACTCCTACGAGCAGTACTTC. This gives the protein CASSFGGDSYEQYF.

The chain couples TRBV6-1 to TRBJ2-3; a weak D match, TRBD2 (5 bases). Germline values: CDR1 MNHNS, CDR2 SASEGT. This CDR3 has 14 residues. V lost 6 bases to trimming and J lost 6 bases, with 16 bases between them. The CDR3 nucleotides read TGTGCCAGCAGGCTAGTTGGACTCGCGGATACGCAGTATTTT. This codes for CASRLVGLADTQYF.

The V and J genes are TRBV30 and TRBJ1-1; D is ambiguous. The CDR3 consists of 13 residues. V was trimmed by 5 bases and J by 2 bases, leaving 12 bases between them. Germline CDR1 GTSNPN, CDR2 SVGIG (reference sequence). The DNA of the CDR3 is TGTGCCTGGGCCAAACAGACTAACACTGAAGCTTTCTTT. Amino acids: CAWAKQTNTEAFF.

The chain carries TRBV7-9 and TRBJ2-3; 10 bases are a match to TRBD2. V was pared by 4 bases and J by 4 bases, with 5 bases of the junction left unmatched. Germline V gene data show CDR1 as SEHNR and CDR2 as FQNEAQ (reference sequence). This CDR3 has 15 amino acids. The CDR3 sequence is CASSSSSGSPDTQYF. In nucleotides, the CDR3 is TGTGCCAGCAGCTCCTCTAGCGGGAGTCCAGATACGCAGTATTTT. The full variable domain, in which reference TRBV7-9 and TRBJ2-3 provide the parts outside the CDR3, is DTGVSQNPRHKITKRGQNVTFRCDPISEHNRLYWYRQTLGQGPEFLTYFQNEAQLEKSRLLSDRFSAERPKGSFSTLEIQRTEQGDSAMYLCASSSSSGSPDTQYFGPGTRLTVL.

This clone was counted at least ten times. V usage is TRBV28 and J usage is TRBJ2-7; D is ambiguous. Per germline, CDR1 MDHEN and CDR2 SYDVKM. This CDR3 comprises 11 residues. V was clipped by 3 bases and J by 3 bases, with 3 bases between them. CDR3 in DNA: TGTGCCAGCAGTTTCCGCTACGAGCAGTACTTC. Protein sequence: CASSFRYEQYF.

The genes are TRBV6-5 and TRBJ1-2; D perhaps matches TRBD1 (6 bases). The CDR3 loop spans 13 amino acids. V was shortened by 10 bases and J by 0 bases, with 12 bases between the two germline ends. Germline V gives CDR1 MNHEY, CDR2 SVGAGI. The CDR3 is CATLQGTNYGYTF. The DNA for the CDR3 is TGTGCCACCCTACAGGGAACTAACTATGGCTACACCTTC.

This chain connects TRBV10-3 to TRBJ1-2; D gene ambiguous. The germline gives CDR1 ENHRY, CDR2 SYGVKD. V lost 0 bases and J 3 bases, leaving 11 bases between the germline ends. This CDR3 spans 15 amino acids. The CDR3 nucleotides are TGTGCCATCAGTGAGTCAACTTCTCCGGACTATGGCTACACCTTC. It encodes CAISESTSPDYGYTF.

CDR3 loop: CASSVGQETEAFF. The CDR3 nucleotides are TGTGCCAGCAGCGTCGGGCAGGAGACTGAAGCTTTCTTT. The chain uses TRBV11-2 and TRBJ1-1, with D hard to call. CDR3 length: 13 residues. Germline loops: CDR1 SGHAT, CDR2 FQNNGV. Trimming pared 5 bases from V and 5 bases from J, leaving 12 bases between.

The chain links TRBV30 to TRBJ2-7; D remains unclear. This CDR3 is built from 14 residues. CDR1 and CDR2 (germline): GTSNPN, SVGIG (reference sequence). V lost 0 bases and J lost 3, with 12 bases in between. This chain's CDR3 is CAWSVPWAHYEQYF. The CDR3 nucleotides are TGTGCCTGGAGTGTACCCTGGGCCCACTACGAGCAGTACTTC.